At least ten counts were recorded for the clone carrying this TCR beta chain. Its antigen is undetermined. A junction boundary mismatches the germline segment, possibly from a read error. Flow cytometry had shown expanded CD8+CD57+ cells in the patients chosen for sequencing. No patient had been given any therapy when blood was sampled. Genomic DNA, serving as template, underwent TCR beta VDJ and CDR3 profiling. TCRdb reanalysed the reads using MiXCR and keeps one entry per CDR3 protein. In the table there are under 500,000 distinct CDR3 sequences, over 25% of which are singletons. This entry comes from a study of CD8+CD57+ T cells in acquired aplastic anemia. The wider study: The study obtained an average of about 3.4 ug of DNA from sorted CD4+ and CD8+ cells.

Whole-study findings and limits: Shared by patients and controls, just under 30 CD8+ CDR3s were abundant in patients.

Input material: sorted CD4+, CD8+, or CD8+CD57+ T cells (not recorded which) from PBMCs. The source is a human donor with aplastic anemia.

CDR3: CSARGTGALKTYEQYF. As DNA, the CDR3 is TGCAGTGCCAGAGGGACAGGGGCCCTAAAGACCTACGAGCAGTACTTC. The V and J genes are TRBV20-1 and TRBJ2-7; 10 bases align to TRBD1. Germline loops: CDR1 DFQATT, CDR2 SNEGSKA (reference sequence). The length of the CDR3 is 16 residues.